The next 18 T cell receptor beta chains were all read from a single sample in a study of blood T cell repertoires in COVID-19. Here immunoSEQ multiplex PCR was the method, and the copy in TCRdb shows in-frame clones only, minus some. This table holds about 60,000 clones, 84% found once. Material for sequencing was peripheral blood. These receptors originate from a man aged 60 to 75 with COVID-19, enrolled during active disease.

The V gene is TRBV6-5, the J gene TRBJ2-6; 9 nucleotides align to TRBD1. The CDR3 covers 15 residues. The J segment lost 2 bases and the V segment lost 7 bases, leaving 3 bases of the junction unmatched. Germline V gives CDR1 MNHEY, CDR2 SVGAGI. CDR3 nucleotide sequence: TGTGCCAGCACCTACAGGGGGCCTGGGGCCAACGTCCTGACTTTC. It is translated as CASTYRGPGANVLTF.

The chain combines TRBV28 with TRBJ1-2; tentative D call: TRBD1 (5 bases). The CDR3 contains 14 residues. The germline CDR1 and CDR2 sequences are MDHEN and SYDVKM. The V and J ends lost 5 bases and 0 bases respectively, with 10 bases between them. The CDR3 sequence: CASSQGSTNYGYTF. CDR3 DNA: TGTGCCAGCAGTCAGGGAAGTACTAACTATGGCTACACCTTC.

The V call is TRBV27, the J call TRBJ2-3; 8 nucleotides agree with TRBD2. The V gene's germline CDR1 is MNHEY and CDR2 SMNVEV (reference sequence). V shed 4 bases, J shed 6 bases, and the junction held 6 bases outside the gene matches. This CDR3 spans 14 amino acids. The CDR3 DNA reads as TGTGCCAGCAGTTCACCAGCGGGGGTGGATACGCAGTATTTT. Its translation: CASSSPAGVDTQYF.

The rearrangement links TRBV2 to TRBJ1-2, with D possibly TRBD1 on 6 matching bases. Germline values: CDR1 SNHLY, CDR2 FYNNEI. Trimming removed 7 bases from V and 5 bases from J, with 14 bases in between. This CDR3 region has 13 residues. The chain's CDR3 is CASNPTGSYGYTF. CDR3 DNA: TGTGCCAGCAACCCGACAGGATCTTATGGCTACACCTTC. The variable domain in full, completed from reference TRBV2 and TRBJ1-2, reads EPEVTQTPSHQVTQMGQEVILRCVPISNHLYFYWYRQILGQKVEFLVSFYNNEISEKSEIFDDQFSVERPDGSNFTLKIRSTKLEDSAMYFCASNPTGSYGYTFGSGTRLTVV.

This sequence joins TRBV11-2 and TRBJ2-7; D is undetermined. CDR3 length: 14 residues. Per the germline V gene, CDR1 is SGHAT and CDR2 is FQNNGV. V shed 0 bases and J shed 0 bases, with 6 bases lying between them. The CDR3 region is CASSLDPGSYEQYF. CDR3 in DNA: TGTGCCAGCAGCTTAGATCCGGGCTCCTACGAGCAGTACTTC.

The chain links TRBV30 to TRBJ2-5, with 13 bases fitting TRBD2. In germline, CDR1 is GTSNPN, CDR2 SVGIG (reference sequence). V lost 2 bases, J lost 2 bases, and 2 bases stayed unmatched. The CDR3 contains 15 residues. The CDR3: CAWSRTSGSQETQYF. The CDR3 DNA reads TGTGCCTGGAGTCGGACTAGCGGGAGTCAAGAGACCCAGTACTTC.

The chain couples TRBV7-2 to TRBJ2-1; possible D gene TRBD2, 6 bases. Trimming removed 3 bases from V and 0 bases from J, with 18 bases in between. Germline-derived CDR1 and CDR2 are SGHTA and FQGNSA. The CDR3 is 18 amino acids. The CDR3 DNA reads as TGTGCCAGCAGCTTGTTACTCGGGGGAAGTTACTCCTACAATGAGCAGTTCTTC. This sequence encodes CASSLLLGGSYSYNEQFF.

The chain uses TRBV12-3 or TRBV12-4 and TRBJ2-3; D is possibly TRBD2 (5 bases). V lost 6 bases and J 0 bases, leaving 7 bases between the germline ends. The CDR3 runs 13 residues. The CDR3 is CASRAASTDTQYF. CDR3 DNA sequence: TGTGCCAGCAGAGCGGCTAGCACAGATACGCAGTATTTT.

V gene TRBV29-1 combines with J gene TRBJ2-5; 10 bases map to TRBD1. This CDR3 region has 14 residues. CDR1 is SQVTM and CDR2 is ANQGSEA in the germline V gene. V lost 4 bases and J lost 4; bases outside the gene matches: 6. The CDR3 spells CSVVGQGVLETQYF. The CDR3, as DNA: TGCAGCGTTGTAGGACAGGGGGTATTAGAGACCCAGTACTTC.

V gene TRBV5-4 combines with J gene TRBJ2-7, with D possibly TRBD2 on 6 matching bases. This CDR3 is 14 amino acids long. Germline V lookup: CDR1 SGHNT, CDR2 YYREEE (reference sequence). The ends were cut back, 2 bases at V and 7 bases at J, with 16 bases in the middle. The CDR3 protein is CASSFGTVYGEQYF. The CDR3 DNA sequence: TGTGCCAGCAGCTTCGGGACTGTCTACGGGGAGCAGTACTTC.

The V and J genes are TRBV5-1 and TRBJ2-1; 9 bases are a match to TRBD1. Germline values: CDR1 SGHRS, CDR2 YFSETQ. Trimming cost V 4 bases and J 7 bases; bases outside gene matches: 9. The CDR3 sequence is 15 residues long. CDR3: CASSLGQGQWNEQFF. The DNA of the CDR3 is TGCGCCAGCAGCCTAGGACAGGGGCAATGGAATGAGCAGTTCTTC. The entire variable domain, with the rest obtained from reference TRBV5-1 and TRBJ2-1, is as follows: KAGVTQTPRYLIKTRGQQVTLSCSPISGHRSVSWYQQTPGQGLQFLFEYFSETQRNKGNFPGRFSGRQFSNSRSEMNVSTLELGDSALYLCASSLGQGQWNEQFFGPGTRLTVL.

V usage is TRBV7-3 and J usage is TRBJ2-3; D gene unclear. Trimming removed 4 bases from V and 1 base from J, with 15 bases in between. In germline, CDR1 is SGHTA, CDR2 FQGTGA. The CDR3 totals 16 residues. CDR3: CASSSDSFLGTDTQYF. DNA of the CDR3: TGTGCCAGCAGCTCCGACTCATTCCTGGGCACAGATACGCAGTATTTT.

Worth noting for this clone: This CDR3 is also generated by other DNA sequences in the sample. V is TRBV28 and J is TRBJ1-2; D is unclear. There are 12 residues in the CDR3. V shed 4 bases and J shed 4 bases, with 7 bases lying between them. The germline gives CDR1 MDHEN, CDR2 SYDVKM. The CDR3 protein is CASSSSPYGYTF. CDR3 coding DNA: TGTGCCAGCAGTTCCTCCCCCTATGGCTACACCTTC.

Here the CDR3 DNA reads TGCAGCGTTGCGGCAGCCGGAGCTCAGCCCCAGCATTTT. Protein product: CSVAAAGAQPQHF. The V and J genes are TRBV29-1 and TRBJ1-5; no reliable D call. CDR3 size: 13 residues. Trimming stripped 4 bases from V and 6 bases from J, with 13 bases between. CDR1 and CDR2 from the germline V gene are SQVTM and ANQGSEA.

The V gene is TRBV7-9, the J gene TRBJ1-1; TRBD1 matches at 7 bases. With 6 bases clipped from V and 2 bases from J, the junction kept 6 bases outside the gene matches. CDR1 is SEHNR and CDR2 is FQNEAQ in the germline V gene (reference sequence). This CDR3 has 14 amino acids. CDR3 residues: CASSFGQVNTEAFF. CDR3 sequence (DNA): TGTGCCAGCAGTTTCGGACAGGTTAACACTGAAGCTTTCTTT.

This chain connects TRBV19 to TRBJ2-1; TRBD2 agrees at 8 bases. CDR3 length: 17 residues. Losses at the gene ends were 4 bases for V and 4 bases for J; bases not matched to a gene: 12. CDR1 and CDR2 from the germline V gene are LNHDA and SQIVND (reference sequence). The CDR3: CASSKGDSGAYYNEQFF. The CDR3 DNA follows: TGTGCCAGTAGTAAAGGGGATAGCGGGGCTTATTACAATGAGCAGTTCTTC.

This chain connects TRBV2 to TRBJ1-1, with 7 bases fitting TRBD1. The CDR3 is 11 residues long. Germline CDR1 reads SNHLY; CDR2 reads FYNNEI. V dropped 8 bases and J dropped 5; count of bases not matched to a gene: 2. CDR3 amino acids: CASRQGTEAFF. For the CDR3, the DNA is TGTGCCAGCCGACAGGGTACTGAAGCTTTCTTT. The variable domain in full, completed from reference TRBV2 and TRBJ1-1, reads EPEVTQTPSHQVTQMGQEVILRCVPISNHLYFYWYRQILGQKVEFLVSFYNNEISEKSEIFDDQFSVERPDGSNFTLKIRSTKLEDSAMYFCASRQGTEAFFGQGTRLTVV.

The J gene is TRBJ1-1, the V gene TRBV29-1; TRBD1 matches at 11 bases. Germline CDR1 and CDR2: SQVTM and ANQGSEA. Trimming at V came to 5 bases and at J to 4 bases, leaving 3 bases not matched to a gene. The CDR3 sequence is 13 residues long. CDR3 residues: CSVIGTGGTEAFF. The CDR3 bases are TGCAGCGTTATCGGGACAGGGGGCACTGAAGCTTTCTTT.